The sequence of this T cell receptor beta chain was determined in a study of spatial heterogeneity in lung cancer. Study overall: Raw reads showed each unique TCR and UMI combination turning up more than ten times on average.

V was clipped by 5 bases and J by 0 bases, with 7 bases between them. The CDR3 spans 13 residues. Per germline, CDR1 MNHEY and CDR2 SVGAGI. Findings of the study overall: Tumoral mutation counts were tracked by counts of expanded intratumoral alpha and beta TCRs.

This clonotype came up many times. Its antigen is as yet unknown. A unique molecular identifier was attached to every TCR cDNA molecule. Each CDR3 protein is one row after TCRdb ran MiXCR on the 5' RACE reads. The data show approximately 94,000 distinct CDR3 sequences, 4% to 4.5% seen once. Time point of the sample: sample taken at primary tumor resection. No cells were sorted before sequencing. The whole RNA sequenced was extracted from tumor, nontumor lung or frozen PBMC. The chain links TRBV6-5 to TRBJ1-2; D is perhaps TRBD1 (5 bases). The sequence was collected from a male donor with early-stage non-small cell lung cancer. The material was lung tumor tissue, obtained at surgery. The CDR3 sequence is CASSGTTNYGYTF. The CDR3 nucleotides are TGTGCCAGCAGTGGGACTACTAACTATGGCTACACCTTC.